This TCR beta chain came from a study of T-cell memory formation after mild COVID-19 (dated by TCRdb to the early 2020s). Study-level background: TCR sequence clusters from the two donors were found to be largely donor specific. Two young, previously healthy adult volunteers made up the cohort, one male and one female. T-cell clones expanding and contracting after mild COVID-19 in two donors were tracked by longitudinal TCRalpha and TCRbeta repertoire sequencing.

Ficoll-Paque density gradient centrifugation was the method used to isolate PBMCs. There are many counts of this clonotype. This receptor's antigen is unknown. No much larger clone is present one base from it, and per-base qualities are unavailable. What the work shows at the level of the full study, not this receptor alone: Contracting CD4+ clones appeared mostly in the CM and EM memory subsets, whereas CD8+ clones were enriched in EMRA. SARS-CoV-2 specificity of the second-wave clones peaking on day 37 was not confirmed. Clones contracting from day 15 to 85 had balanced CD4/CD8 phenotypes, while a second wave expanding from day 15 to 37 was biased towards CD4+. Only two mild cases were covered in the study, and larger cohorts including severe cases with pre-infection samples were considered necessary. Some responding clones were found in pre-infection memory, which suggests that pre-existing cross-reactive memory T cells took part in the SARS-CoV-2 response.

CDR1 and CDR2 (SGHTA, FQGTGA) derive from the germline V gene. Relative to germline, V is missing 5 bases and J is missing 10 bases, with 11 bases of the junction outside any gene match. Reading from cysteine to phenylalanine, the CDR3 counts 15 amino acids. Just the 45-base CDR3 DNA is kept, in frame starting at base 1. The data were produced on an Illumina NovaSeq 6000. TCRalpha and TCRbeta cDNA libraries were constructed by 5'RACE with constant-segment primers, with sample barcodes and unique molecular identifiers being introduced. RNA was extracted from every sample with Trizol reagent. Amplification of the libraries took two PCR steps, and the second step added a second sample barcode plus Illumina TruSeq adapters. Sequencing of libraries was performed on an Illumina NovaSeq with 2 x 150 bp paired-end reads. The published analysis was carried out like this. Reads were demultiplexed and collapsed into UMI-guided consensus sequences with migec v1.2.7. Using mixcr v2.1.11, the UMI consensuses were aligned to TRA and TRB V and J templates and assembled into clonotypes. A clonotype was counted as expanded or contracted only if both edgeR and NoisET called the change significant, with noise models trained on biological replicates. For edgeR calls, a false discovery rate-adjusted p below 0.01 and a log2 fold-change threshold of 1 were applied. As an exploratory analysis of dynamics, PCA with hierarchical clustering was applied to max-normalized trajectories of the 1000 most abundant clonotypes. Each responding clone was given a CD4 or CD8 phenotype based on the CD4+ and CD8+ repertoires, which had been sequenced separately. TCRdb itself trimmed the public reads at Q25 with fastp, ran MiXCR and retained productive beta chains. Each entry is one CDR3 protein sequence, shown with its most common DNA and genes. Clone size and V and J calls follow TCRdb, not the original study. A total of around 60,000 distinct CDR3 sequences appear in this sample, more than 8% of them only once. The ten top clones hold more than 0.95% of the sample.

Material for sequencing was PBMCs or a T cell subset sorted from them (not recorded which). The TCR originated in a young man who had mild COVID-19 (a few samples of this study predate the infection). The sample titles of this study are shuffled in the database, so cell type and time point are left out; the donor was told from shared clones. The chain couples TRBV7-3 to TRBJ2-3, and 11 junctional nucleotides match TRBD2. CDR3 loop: CASSPLAGAARAQYF. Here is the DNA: TGTGCCAGCAGCCCACTAGCGGGGGCCGCGCGGGCGCAGTATTTT.